This T cell receptor beta chain derives from a study of T cell repertoires in ileal Crohn's disease. As to this clone: What it binds is not known.

Findings and limits, study-wide: Compared with CD4 T cells, sorted CD8 cells carried more expanded clones.

The CDR3 has 15 residues. Germline CDR1 is SNHLY and CDR2 is FYNNEI. J was trimmed by 11 bases and V by 7 bases; bases with no gene match: 18. Profiling relied on immunoSEQ multiplex PCR, and the TCRdb table lists in-frame clones only, not all of them. The sample records 13,000 to 15,000 clones, roughly three quarters being singletons. V is TRBV2 and J is TRBJ1-1, with TRBD1 identical over 8 bases. The source material was ileal tissue. The receptor comes from an adult with Crohn's disease. CDR3 residues: CASTLRQKQGVDAFF. In DNA, the CDR3 is TGTGCCAGCACCCTAAGGCAGAAACAGGGGGTAGACGCTTTCTTT.